The 27 T cell receptor beta chains listed next were all sequenced from one sample in a study of T-cell reconstitution after alpha-beta-depleted transplantation in children. The TCRbeta library incorporated unique molecular identifiers. TCRdb redid the calling of the PCR reads with MiXCR, one entry per CDR3 protein. This repertoire shows over 200,000 distinct CDR3 sequences, roughly a tenth found once; its top ten account for roughly 30%. The source was PBMCs, collected before TCRalphabeta/CD19-depleted stem cell transplant. These TCRs come from a child under two years old with acute myeloid leukemia, due to receive a stem cell transplant.

This clonotype appeared many times. J is TRBJ2-2 and V is TRBV18; D perhaps matches TRBD1 (5 bases). V lost 3 bases and J 1 base, leaving 12 bases between the germline ends. From germline, CDR1 is KGHSH and CDR2 LQKENI. The CDR3 length is 16 residues. CDR3 amino acids: CASSPTERRNTGELFF. The CDR3 nucleotides are TGTGCCAGCTCACCGACAGAAAGACGGAACACCGGGGAGCTGTTTTTT.

This clonotype came up many times. The chain has TRBV25-1 and TRBJ1-2, with a possible D match to TRBD1 (5 bases). The CDR3 sequence is 14 residues long. Germline CDR1 MGHDK, CDR2 SYGVNS. Trimming removed 4 bases at V and 5 bases at J, with 14 bases between. For the CDR3, the DNA is TGTGCCAGCAGTGGGCCGGGACCGCTATATGGCTACACCTTC. Its protein is CASSGPGPLYGYTF.

This clonotype was recorded at least ten times. The rearrangement links TRBV5-1 to TRBJ2-3; 11 bases match TRBD2. The CDR3 contains 15 residues. Germline loops: CDR1 SGHRS, CDR2 YFSETQ. The V and J ends lost 4 bases and 5 bases, in that order; junction bases with no gene match: 6. The CDR3 DNA follows: TGCGCCAGCAGCCAGGGACTAGCGGTTCAAGATACGCAGTATTTT. It translates to CASSQGLAVQDTQYF.

This clonotype was detected many times. The CDR3 protein is CASAMLAEKETQYF. DNA of the CDR3: TGTGCCAGCGCCATGTTGGCGGAGAAAGAGACCCAGTACTTC. The rearrangement links TRBV12-3 or TRBV12-4 to TRBJ2-5; D is unclear. V lost 8 bases, J lost 3 bases, and 16 bases lay in between. CDR3 length: 14 amino acids.

This clonotype was seen once. This may stem from a read error, because a much larger clone lies one nucleotide away. The gene calls are TRBV7-9 and TRBJ1-1, with 7 bases that match TRBD1. This CDR3 region has 11 residues. CDR1 is SEHNR and CDR2 is FQNEAQ in the germline V gene (reference sequence). CDR3 sequence: CAGSLDRVPFF. The CDR3 DNA is TGTGCCGGCAGCTTAGACAGGGTGCCTTTCTTT.

In its sample, this clonotype was seen a few times. The junction and the germline gene differ at one end; a read error may be behind it. This sequence joins TRBV7-9 and TRBJ2-4; maybe TRBD1 (6 bases). The CDR3 has 16 amino acids. Germline V CDR1 and CDR2: SEHNR, FQNEAQ (reference sequence). CDR3 sequence reads: CASSSRQDLGKTIQYF. In DNA, the CDR3 is TGTGCCAGCAGCTCCAGACAGGATTTGGGAAAAACCATTCAGTACTTC. Together with reference TRBV7-9 and TRBJ2-4, the CDR3 gives the full variable domain: DTGVSQNPRHKITKRGQNVTFRCDPISEHNRLYWYRQTLGQGPEFLTYFQNEAQLEKSRLLSDRFSAERPKGSFSTLEIQRTEQGDSAMYLCASSSRQDLGKTIQYFGAGTRLSVL.

This clonotype was found many times. The chain uses TRBV20-1 and TRBJ1-1; D unclear. CDR1 and CDR2 (germline): DFQATT, SNEGSKA (reference sequence). The V end was cut by 3 bases, the J end by 6 bases, with 14 bases between. The CDR3 loop spans 13 amino acids. The chain's CDR3 is CSASPPAYAEAFF. The CDR3 DNA reads TGCAGTGCTAGTCCCCCAGCTTATGCTGAAGCTTTCTTT.

The sample holds many counts of this clonotype. The chain recombines TRBV29-1 with TRBJ2-3; 16 bases are a match to TRBD2. The length of the CDR3 is 17 residues. The ends lost 6 bases at V and 6 bases at J; junction bases unmatched: 12. CDR1 and CDR2 from the germline V gene are SQVTM and ANQGSEA. The CDR3: CSVSGTSGRARWDTQYF. The DNA for the CDR3 is TGCAGCGTATCCGGGACTAGCGGGAGGGCCCGGTGGGATACGCAGTATTTT.

V gene TRBV2 combines with J gene TRBJ1-5; 7 bases map to TRBD1. Germline loops: CDR1 SNHLY, CDR2 FYNNEI. The CDR3 runs to 15 residues. The trim removed 5 bases at V and 3 bases at J, leaving 7 bases unmatched. CDR3 sequence (DNA): TGTGCCAGCAGTTCGGATGGGACAGACAATCAGCCCCAGCATTTT. It is translated as CASSSDGTDNQPQHF.

V and J are TRBV11-3 and TRBJ2-1; D may be TRBD1 (6 bases). The CDR3 contains 15 residues. Germline values: CDR1 SGHNT, CDR2 YENEEA. The V end lost 6 bases, the J end lost 3 bases, and 15 bases lay between the germline ends. In DNA, the CDR3 is TGTGCCAGCAGTTTTACGACAGGTATCTACAATGAGCAGTTCTTC. It encodes CASSFTTGIYNEQFF.

This clonotype was observed at least ten times. V gene TRBV5-5 combines with J gene TRBJ1-2; perhaps TRBD1 as D (5 bases). Germline CDR1 is SGHKS and CDR2 is YYEKEE (reference sequence). This CDR3 is 12 amino acids long. The V end was cut by 3 bases, the J end by 5 bases, with 8 bases between. The CDR3 bases are TGTGCCAGCAGCTGGGACGGATATGGCTACACCTTC. Amino acid sequence: CASSWDGYGYTF.

Ten or more counts support this clonotype. The V call is TRBV6-5, the J call TRBJ1-5; D is undetermined. V was cut by 2 bases and J by 2 bases, with 7 bases left in between. Germline CDR1 is MNHEY and CDR2 is SVGAGI. The CDR3 extends over 14 amino acids. The CDR3 sequence: CASSYIGGNQPQHF. The CDR3 DNA reads as TGTGCCAGCAGTTACATCGGGGGCAATCAGCCCCAGCATTTT.

This clonotype was seen ten or more times. This chain links TRBV7-7 with TRBJ2-1, with unresolved D. The CDR3 runs 12 residues. In germline, CDR1 is SSHAT, CDR2 FNYEAQ (reference sequence). Trimming stripped 4 bases from V and 10 bases from J, with 11 bases between. CDR3 nucleotide sequence: TGTGCCAGCAGCTCCCCAGGAGAGGAGCAGTTCTTC. This translates into CASSSPGEEQFF.

In the case of this clonotype: A read error is possible here, since a much larger clone lies one base away. V is TRBV5-1 and J is TRBJ2-2, with a possible D match to TRBD1 (6 bases). CDR1 is SGHRS and CDR2 is YFSETQ in the germline V gene. The V end was cut by 6 bases, the J end by 4 bases, with 10 bases between. The CDR3 totals 13 residues. Written as DNA, the CDR3 is TGCGCCAGCAACTTACAGGGCACCGGGGAGCTGTTTTTT. Translating it yields CASNLQGTGELFF.

This clonotype was found many times. The rearrangement joins TRBV5-1 to TRBJ2-2; D is unresolved. The CDR3 length is 15 residues. Germline V gene lookup returns CDR1 SGHRS and CDR2 YFSETQ. The V end lost 0 bases, the J end lost 0 bases, and 6 bases lay between the germline ends. This chain's CDR3 is CASSLVPANTGELFF. CDR3 nucleotide sequence: TGCGCCAGCAGCTTGGTCCCGGCGAACACCGGGGAGCTGTTTTTT.

This clonotype was seen many times. V is TRBV5-5 and J is TRBJ2-3, with D possibly being TRBD2 (5 bases). Germline loops: CDR1 SGHKS, CDR2 YYEKEE (reference sequence). The CDR3 is 15 amino acids. Deletions cut 4 bases from V and 3 bases from J, with 15 bases between. CDR3 coding DNA: TGTGCCAGCAGCCCGGCGGGCTACCTGACAGATACGCAGTATTTT. Translating gives CASSPAGYLTDTQYF. The full variable domain, rest sourced from reference TRBV5-5 and TRBJ2-3, is DAGVTQSPTHLIKTRGQQVTLRCSPISGHKSVSWYQQVLGQGPQFIFQYYEKEERGRGNFPDRFSARQFPNYSSELNVNALLLGDSALYLCASSPAGYLTDTQYFGPGTRLTVL.

The table lists this clonotype with a few counts. The chain employs TRBV7-3 and TRBJ2-1, with TRBD1 matching 8 bases. This CDR3 contains 13 residues. The germline V gene encodes CDR1 SGHTA and CDR2 FQGTGA. V gave up 5 bases and J gave up 9 bases; unmatched junction bases: 6. The DNA for the CDR3 is TGTGCCAGCAGCAGGGGACAGGCCCGTGAGCAGTTCTTC. Its translation is CASSRGQAREQFF. Full variable domain (outside the CDR3, taken from reference TRBV7-3 and TRBJ2-1): GAGVSQTPSNKVTEKGKYVELRCDPISGHTALYWYRQSLGQGPEFLIYFQGTGAADDSGLPNDRFFAVRPEGSVSTLKIQRTERGDSAVYLCASSRGQAREQFFGPGTRLTVL.

In its sample, this clonotype was seen many times. The chain couples TRBV5-1 to TRBJ2-3; 9 bases are a match to TRBD2. V shed 4 bases and J 5 bases; nucleotides not matched to a gene: 5. The germline CDR1 and CDR2 sequences are SGHRS and YFSETQ. This CDR3 has 14 amino acids. CDR3 protein: CASSQGLAVDTQYF. The CDR3 nucleotides read TGCGCCAGCAGCCAGGGACTAGCTGTAGATACGCAGTATTTT. Supplemented by reference TRBV5-1 and TRBJ2-3, the full variable domain reads KAGVTQTPRYLIKTRGQQVTLSCSPISGHRSVSWYQQTPGQGLQFLFEYFSETQRNKGNFPGRFSGRQFSNSRSEMNVSTLELGDSALYLCASSQGLAVDTQYFGPGTRLTVL.

Concerning this clonotype: Its ends do not fully match the called genes, so a read error is possible. The gene calls are TRBV14 and TRBJ2-1, with 8 bases identical to TRBD2. The CDR3 sequence is 16 residues long. Per germline, CDR1 SGHDN and CDR2 FVKESK. The CDR3 region is CASSQLTSGSYNEHFF. The CDR3 DNA sequence: TGTGCCAGCAGCCAGCTCACTAGCGGCTCCTACAATGAGCACTTCTTC.

This clonotype was recorded many times. CDR3 coding DNA: TGTGCCAGCAGTGAACACAGGGACAATGAGCAGTTCTTC. It translates to CASSEHRDNEQFF. The chain combines TRBV6-1 with TRBJ2-1; maybe TRBD1 (6 bases). V shed 2 bases and J shed 5 bases, with 7 bases lying between them. The CDR3 covers 13 residues. Germline values: CDR1 MNHNS, CDR2 SASEGT.

This clonotype was detected many times. This chain links TRBV7-2 with TRBJ2-7, with 10 bases fitting TRBD2. CDR1 is SGHTA and CDR2 is FQGNSA in the germline V gene. This CDR3 has 15 amino acids. V shed 3 bases and J 3 bases; nucleotides not matched to a gene: 5. CDR3: CASSFELAGYYEQYF. The CDR3 DNA follows: TGTGCCAGCAGCTTCGAACTAGCGGGATACTACGAGCAGTACTTC.

This CDR3 reads CASSESVRGYTGELFF. The DNA of the CDR3 is TGCGCCAGCAGTGAGTCTGTGCGGGGGTACACCGGGGAGCTGTTTTTT. The chain uses TRBV10-1 and TRBJ2-2, with 7 bases identical to TRBD2. The V gene's germline CDR1 is WNHNN and CDR2 SYGVQD (reference sequence). Germline trimming cut 0 bases from V and 3 bases from J; bases unmatched to any gene: 4. The CDR3 extends over 16 amino acids.

This clonotype was seen many times. This rearrangement joins TRBV5-8 to TRBJ2-5; no reliable D call. V was pared by 0 bases and J by 1 base, with 10 bases between. In germline, CDR1 is SGHTS, CDR2 YDEGEE. CDR3 length: 15 residues. The CDR3 here is CASSLDGRRQETQYF. As DNA, the CDR3 is TGTGCCAGCAGCTTGGACGGAAGACGCCAAGAGACCCAGTACTTC.

This clonotype was seen at least ten times. CDR3 sequence reads: CASSLTSGRAGETQYF. The CDR3 DNA reads TGTGCCAGCAGCCTGACTAGCGGGAGGGCCGGAGAGACCCAGTACTTC. The gene calls are TRBV28 and TRBJ2-5, with 14 bases that match TRBD2. The CDR3 is made up of 16 amino acids. Germline values: CDR1 MDHEN, CDR2 SYDVKM. Losses at the gene ends were 6 bases for V and 4 bases for J; bases not matched to a gene: 7.

This clonotype was detected many times. The V call is TRBV20-1, the J call TRBJ2-5, with 8 positions matching TRBD2. The V gene's germline CDR1 is DFQATT and CDR2 SNEGSKA (reference sequence). The CDR3 length is 14 residues. The trim removed 2 bases at V and 4 bases at J, leaving 6 bases unmatched. CDR3: CSARTAGGPETQYF. CDR3 sequence (DNA): TGCAGTGCTAGAACGGCGGGAGGACCAGAGACCCAGTACTTC.

In its sample, this clonotype was seen many times. The chain combines TRBV5-5 with TRBJ2-3; 10 positions match TRBD2. The CDR3 consists of 18 residues. With V trimmed by 4 bases and J by 6 bases, 17 bases remained unmatched. Germline CDR1 is SGHKS and CDR2 is YYEKEE (reference sequence). The CDR3 DNA reads as TGTGCCAGCAGCGCCCCCGAGAGGCTAGCGGGAGTTCGCGATACGCAGTATTTT. This encodes CASSAPERLAGVRDTQYF.

This clonotype was seen at least ten times. This chain joins TRBV14 and TRBJ1-1; 7 bases fit TRBD1. Germline values: CDR1 SGHDN, CDR2 FVKESK. The CDR3 runs 15 residues. Germline trimming cut 3 bases from V and 0 bases from J; bases unmatched to any gene: 4. For the CDR3, the DNA is TGTGCCAGCAGCCAGGGACAGAAAATGAACACTGAAGCTTTCTTT. Translating gives CASSQGQKMNTEAFF.